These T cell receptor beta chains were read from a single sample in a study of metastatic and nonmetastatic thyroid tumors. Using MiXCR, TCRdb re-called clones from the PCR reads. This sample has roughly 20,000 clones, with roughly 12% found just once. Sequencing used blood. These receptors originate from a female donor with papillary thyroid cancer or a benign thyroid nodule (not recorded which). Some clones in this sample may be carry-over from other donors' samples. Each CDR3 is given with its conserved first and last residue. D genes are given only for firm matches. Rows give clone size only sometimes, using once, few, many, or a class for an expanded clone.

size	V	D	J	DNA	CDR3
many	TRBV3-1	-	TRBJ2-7	TGTGCCAGCAGCCATACAGGAGGGAACTACGAGCAGTACTTC	CASSHTGGNYEQYF
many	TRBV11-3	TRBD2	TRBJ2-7	TGTGCCAGCAGCTTACACCCGGGGGGCGAGCAGTACTTC	CASSLHPGGEQYF
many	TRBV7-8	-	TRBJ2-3	TGTGCCAGCAGCTTACCCGGGGCCGGCACAGATACGCAGTATTTT	CASSLPGAGTDTQYF
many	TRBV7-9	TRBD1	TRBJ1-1	TGTGCCAGCAGCCCCGCTAGACAGGGAAGAGGTGAAGCTTTCTTT	CASSPARQGRGEAFF
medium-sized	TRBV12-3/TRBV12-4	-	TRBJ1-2	TGTGCCAGCAGTTCTCTCTATGGCTACACCTTC	CASSSLYGYTF
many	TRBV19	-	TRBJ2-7	TGTGCCAGTAGTACCAACAGAGAGCAGTACTTC	CASSTNREQYF
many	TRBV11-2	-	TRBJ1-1	TGTGCCAGCAGCTTGGGGGCGGGAGGGATGAACACTGAAGCTTTCTTT	CASSLGAGGMNTEAFF
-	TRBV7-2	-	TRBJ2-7	TGTGCCAGCAGCCCCGGACCTTACTACGAGCAGTACTTC	CASSPGPYYEQYF
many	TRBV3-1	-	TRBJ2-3	TGTGCCAGCAGCCAAGATTGGAAAGCTAGCACAGATACGCAGTATTTT	CASSQDWKASTDTQYF
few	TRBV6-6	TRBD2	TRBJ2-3	TGTGCCAGCAGTTCCTCTGGCGGATTAGGCGGGAGTGCAGATACGCAGTATTTT	CASSSSGGLGGSADTQYF
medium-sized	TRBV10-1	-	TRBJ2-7	TGCGCCAGCAGTGAGTCTAATGGGGAGCAGTACTTC	CASSESNGEQYF
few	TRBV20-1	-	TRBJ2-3	TGCAGTGCTAGAGACGTCAGCACAGATACGCAGTATTTT	CSARDVSTDTQYF
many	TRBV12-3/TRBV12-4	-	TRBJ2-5	TGTGCCAGCAGTCCGCCGTTGTCCATTACCAAAGGGGAGACCCAGTACTTC	CASSPPLSITKGETQYF
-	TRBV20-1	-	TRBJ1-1	TGTAGTGCTAGAGATAACGGGGGGTTAACTGAAGCTTTCTTT	CSARDNGGLTEAFF
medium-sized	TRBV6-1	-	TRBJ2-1	TGTGCCAGCAGTGAAGCACCAGGGACCTACAATGAGCAGTTCTTC	CASSEAPGTYNEQFF
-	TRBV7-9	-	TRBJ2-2	TGTGCCAGCAGCTTAGAAGGCAGCACCGGGGAGCTGTTTTTT	CASSLEGSTGELFF
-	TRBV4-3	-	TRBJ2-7	TGCGCCAGCAGCCAGGCAAACGGGCTAAATTACGAGCAGTACTTC	CASSQANGLNYEQYF
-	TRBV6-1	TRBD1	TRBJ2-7	TGTGCCAGCAGCCGGGACAGGGTCTACGAGCAGTACTTC	CASSRDRVYEQYF
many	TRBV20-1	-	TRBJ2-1	TGCAGTGCTAGATTTTTACTTCTTAGGGCCGATGAGCAGTTCTTC	CSARFLLLRADEQFF
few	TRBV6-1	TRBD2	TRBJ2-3	TGTGCCAGCAGTGGGACCGGGACTAGCGACGAGACAGATACGCAGTATTTT	CASSGTGTSDETDTQYF